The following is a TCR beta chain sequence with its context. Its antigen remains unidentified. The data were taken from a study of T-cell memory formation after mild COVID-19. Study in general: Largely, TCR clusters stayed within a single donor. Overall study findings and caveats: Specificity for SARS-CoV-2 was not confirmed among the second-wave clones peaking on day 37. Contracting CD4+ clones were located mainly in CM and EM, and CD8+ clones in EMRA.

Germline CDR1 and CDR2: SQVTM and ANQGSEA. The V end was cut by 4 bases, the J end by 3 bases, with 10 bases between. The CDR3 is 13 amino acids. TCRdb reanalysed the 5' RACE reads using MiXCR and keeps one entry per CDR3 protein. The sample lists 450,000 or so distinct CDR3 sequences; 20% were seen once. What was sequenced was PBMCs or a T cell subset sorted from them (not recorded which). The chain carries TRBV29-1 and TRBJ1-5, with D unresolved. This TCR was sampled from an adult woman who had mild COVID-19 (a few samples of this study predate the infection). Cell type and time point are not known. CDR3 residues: CSVVGEANQPQHF. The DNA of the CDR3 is TGCAGCGTTGTTGGTGAAGCCAATCAGCCCCAGCATTTT. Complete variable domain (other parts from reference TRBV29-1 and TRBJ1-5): SAVISQKPSRDICQRGTSLTIQCQVDSQVTMMFWYRQQPGQSLTLIATANQGSEATYESGFVIDKFPISRPNLTFSTLTVSNMSPEDSSIYLCSVVGEANQPQHFGDGTRLSIL.